This T cell receptor beta chain was sequenced in a study of T cell responses to AZD1222 COVID-19 vaccine. Study background: Second-dose groups at about 4 or about 12 weeks were pooled. General study results and limits: Unmutated variant regions are reportedly targeted by nearly half of spike-specific TCRs. Clonal diversity was possibly underestimated, and the donors were mostly white British, with more females.

CDR1 is SNHLY, CDR2 FYNNEI, per germline. V lost 6 bases and J lost 3, with 15 bases in between. This CDR3 is built from 15 residues. Produced via immunoSEQ multiplex PCR; TCRdb's table is partial and in-frame only. The sample lists approximately 100,000 clones; approximately 88% were seen once. This clone has only a few counts. Its antigen is undetermined. The receptor comes from an adult in good health. This specimen consisted of peripheral blood, obtained on day 0 of AZD1222 vaccination. This chain links TRBV2 with TRBJ1-5; D unresolved. CDR3 sequence: CASRGGYSFNQPQHF. The DNA for the CDR3 is TGTGCCAGCAGAGGCGGATACAGTTTCAATCAGCCCCAGCATTTT.